These 22 T cell receptor beta chains originate from one sample sequenced in a study of blood T cell repertoires in COVID-19 (dated by TCRdb to about 2020). Libraries were prepared through the immunoSEQ multiplex PCR assay. Held by TCRdb, this immuneACCESS table contains in-frame sequences only and omits some clones. Under half of the omission traces to an unresolved V gene where checked; the cause of the rest is unknown. Present in this sample are around 150,000 clones, 80% of which were seen just once. The ten largest clones add up to roughly 4.7% of the sample. Material: peripheral blood. The receptor source for this set is a woman between 45 and 65 years old with acute or convalescent COVID-19.

This clone was seen only a few times. The chain employs TRBV4-1 and TRBJ1-2, with D possibly being TRBD1 (5 bases). This CDR3 has 14 amino acids. Deletions cut 0 bases from V and 5 bases from J, with 10 bases between. Germline V gene data show CDR1 as MGHRA and CDR2 as YSYEKL. CDR3 in amino acids: CASSQEGTEYGYTF. The CDR3, as DNA: TGCGCCAGCAGCCAAGAGGGGACTGAGTATGGCTACACCTTC.

This chain joins TRBV19 and TRBJ1-2; TRBD1 aligns across 9 bases. Losses at the gene ends were 5 bases for V and 8 bases for J; bases not matched to a gene: 9. This CDR3 is built from 14 residues. Germline assignment: CDR1 LNHDA and CDR2 SQIVND (reference sequence). This CDR3 reads CASSPGQGYTGYTF. Here the CDR3 DNA reads TGTGCCAGTAGTCCGGGACAGGGATATACGGGCTACACCTTC.

The rearrangement joins TRBV6-2 or TRBV6-3 to TRBJ2-1; 8 bases are shared with TRBD1. The CDR3 loop spans 15 amino acids. CDR1 and CDR2 from the germline V gene are MNHEY and SVGEGT. V lost 6 bases to trimming and J lost 9 bases; unmatched junction nucleotides: 13. The CDR3 here is CASSPLYQGAGEQFF. CDR3 nucleotides: TGTGCCAGCAGCCCCCTTTACCAGGGGGCGGGTGAGCAGTTCTTC.

The chain employs TRBV4-2 and TRBJ1-5; 9 bases match TRBD1. CDR1 is LGHNA, CDR2 YNFKEQ, per germline. CDR3 size: 16 residues. V lost 2 bases to trimming and J lost 5 bases; unmatched junction nucleotides: 7. The CDR3 nucleotides read TGTGCCAGCAGCCAACCCAGGGACAGGGAGGATCAGCCCCAGCATTTT. This encodes CASSQPRDREDQPQHF.

This clone appeared a few times. The V call is TRBV5-4, the J call TRBJ2-7, with 7 positions matching TRBD2. From germline, CDR1 is SGHNT and CDR2 YYREEE (reference sequence). The junction had 6 bases not matched to a gene; V was cut back by 3 bases and J by 6 bases. The CDR3 has 13 residues. The CDR3 spells CASSWDGGSEQYF. The CDR3 bases are TGTGCCAGCAGCTGGGACGGGGGGAGCGAGCAGTACTTC.

The chain links TRBV28 to TRBJ2-7, with unresolved D. This CDR3 region has 11 residues. CDR1 is MDHEN and CDR2 is SYDVKM in the germline V gene. The V end was cut by 5 bases, the J end by 6 bases, with 8 bases between. The CDR3 DNA reads as TGTGCCAGCAGTCCTAATTCCGAGCAGTACTTC. Translated: CASSPNSEQYF.

J is TRBJ2-1 and V is TRBV5-1, with 9 bases fitting TRBD2. The length of the CDR3 is 16 residues. Germline V gene lookup returns CDR1 SGHRS and CDR2 YFSETQ. J was trimmed by 5 bases and V by 4 bases; bases with no gene match: 10. The CDR3 DNA follows: TGCGCCAGCAGCCCTCTAGCGGGGAGAATCCACAATGAGCAGTTCTTC. Amino acids: CASSPLAGRIHNEQFF. The full variable domain, its missing parts supplied by reference TRBV5-1 and TRBJ2-1, is KAGVTQTPRYLIKTRGQQVTLSCSPISGHRSVSWYQQTPGQGLQFLFEYFSETQRNKGNFPGRFSGRQFSNSRSEMNVSTLELGDSALYLCASSPLAGRIHNEQFFGPGTRLTVL.

This chain links TRBV6-1 with TRBJ2-7; TRBD2 agrees at 7 bases. This CDR3 region has 16 residues. With 1 base clipped from V and 1 base from J, the junction kept 7 bases outside the gene matches. Germline-derived CDR1 and CDR2 are MNHNS and SASEGT. The CDR3 DNA is TGTGCCAGCAGTGAAGAGTGGGGGGGGGATTCCTACGAGCAGTACTTC. It is translated as CASSEEWGGDSYEQYF.

V and J are TRBV30 and TRBJ1-2; no clear D gene. V lost 3 bases to trimming and J lost 3 bases, with 14 bases between them. Germline values: CDR1 GTSNPN, CDR2 SVGIG (reference sequence). This CDR3 is 14 amino acids long. Here the CDR3 DNA reads TGTGCCTGGAGCCCCCTTGTGGAGTACTATGGCTACACCTTC. This translates into CAWSPLVEYYGYTF.

This chain uses TRBV29-1 with TRBJ2-2; 8 nucleotides line up with TRBD2. The germline V gene encodes CDR1 SQVTM and CDR2 ANQGSEA. The CDR3 consists of 15 residues. The J segment lost 4 bases and the V segment lost 3 bases, leaving 7 bases of the junction unmatched. In DNA, the CDR3 is TGCAGCGTTGACTTCAGCGGGGGTACCACCGGGGAGCTGTTTTTT. The encoded protein is CSVDFSGGTTGELFF.

V and J are TRBV5-1 and TRBJ1-1, with TRBD1 as a possible D gene (6 bases). Trimming stripped 4 bases from V and 4 bases from J, with 20 bases between. In germline, CDR1 is SGHRS, CDR2 YFSETQ. The CDR3 has 16 residues. CDR3 loop: CASSDTTGFVGTEAFF. The CDR3 region has the DNA TGCGCCAGCAGCGACACTACAGGGTTTGTGGGCACTGAAGCTTTCTTT.

The rearrangement links TRBV18 to TRBJ2-3; 10 nucleotides match TRBD1. This CDR3 comprises 15 residues. In germline, CDR1 is KGHSH, CDR2 LQKENI. V lost 3 bases and J lost 3; bases outside the gene matches: 3. Here the CDR3 DNA reads TGTGCCAGCTCACCTGGGACAGGGGATACAGATACGCAGTATTTT. This sequence encodes CASSPGTGDTDTQYF.

The chain uses TRBV7-2 and TRBJ1-5; D possibly corresponds to TRBD1 (6 bases). This CDR3 is built from 13 residues. Trimming pared 5 bases from V and 4 bases from J, leaving 9 bases between. In germline, CDR1 is SGHTA, CDR2 FQGNSA. CDR3 sequence (DNA): TGTGCCAGCAGCCAAGGACAGAATCAGCCCCAGCATTTT. Encoded protein: CASSQGQNQPQHF.

CDR3 region: CASNLGGRKTEAFF. The CDR3 DNA follows: TGTGCCAGTAATCTGGGGGGGCGGAAAACTGAAGCTTTCTTT. The rearrangement uses TRBV19 and TRBJ1-1; D possibly corresponds to TRBD1 (6 bases). Trimming removed 7 bases from V and 5 bases from J, with 17 bases in between. This CDR3 has 14 residues. In germline, CDR1 is LNHDA, CDR2 SQIVND (reference sequence).

The chain recombines TRBV13 with TRBJ1-2, with 7 bases identical to TRBD1. From germline, CDR1 is PRHDT and CDR2 FYEKMQ (reference sequence). The CDR3 runs 11 residues. Trimming removed 3 bases from V and 10 bases from J; junction bases left unmatched: 2. CDR3 in amino acids: CASSLDRHYTF. CDR3 bases: TGTGCCAGCAGCTTGGACAGGCACTACACCTTC.

This sequence joins TRBV6-1 and TRBJ1-5; 9 positions match TRBD1. CDR3 length equals 16 residues. Per germline, CDR1 MNHNS and CDR2 SASEGT. V gave up 1 base and J gave up 5 bases; unmatched junction bases: 6. The CDR3 DNA follows: TGTGCCAGCAGTGAAGGGACAGGGGTCTTCTATCAGCCCCAGCATTTT. Translation gives CASSEGTGVFYQPQHF.

The rearrangement uses TRBV14 and TRBJ2-4; perhaps TRBD2 as D (5 bases). The CDR3 covers 18 residues. Per the germline V gene, CDR1 is SGHDN and CDR2 is FVKESK. V lost 6 bases and J lost 3, with 24 bases in between. DNA for the CDR3: TGTGCCAGCAGAAGACCCCGACTACATTTGTTTGTCAAAAACATTCAGTACTTC. It is translated as CASRRPRLHLFVKNIQYF.

Of note for this clone: Other DNA sequences in the sample encode the same CDR3. The J gene is TRBJ2-3, the V gene TRBV30; no clear D gene. The germline V and J ends were trimmed by 0 bases and 3 bases, with 4 bases remaining between them. The CDR3 has 12 amino acids. CDR1 and CDR2 (germline): GTSNPN, SVGIG (reference sequence). DNA of the CDR3: TGTGCCTGGAGTGTACTAACAGATACGCAGTATTTT. The encoded protein is CAWSVLTDTQYF.

The J gene is TRBJ1-4, the V gene TRBV5-1; possibly TRBD1 for D (6 bases). Germline V gives CDR1 SGHRS, CDR2 YFSETQ. The length of the CDR3 is 15 residues. V lost 2 bases to trimming and J lost 10 bases, with 18 bases between them. This CDR3 reads CASSFVAGDEGKLFF. CDR3 sequence (DNA): TGCGCCAGCAGCTTCGTAGCAGGGGATGAGGGAAAACTGTTTTTT.

The sample holds one count of this clone. The chain has TRBV4-3 and TRBJ2-5, with a tentative D call TRBD2 (6 bases). Germline-derived CDR1 and CDR2 are LGHNA and YSLEER. The V end was cut by 4 bases, the J end by 3 bases, with 9 bases between. The CDR3 sequence is 13 residues long. The CDR3 is CASSRGEEETQYF. CDR3 coding DNA: TGCGCCAGCAGCCGAGGGGAGGAAGAGACCCAGTACTTC.

The chain carries TRBV19 and TRBJ1-3; D gene unclear. The CDR3 has 14 residues. Per germline, CDR1 LNHDA and CDR2 SQIVND (reference sequence). V lost 4 bases and J lost 0, with 7 bases in between. The chain's CDR3 is CASSTGFSGNTIYF. CDR3 in DNA: TGTGCCAGTAGTACAGGTTTCTCTGGAAACACCATATATTTT.

The DNA for the CDR3 is TGTGCCAGCAGCCTAGGACTGTCAGGGGCTGAAGCTTTCTTT. Protein sequence: CASSLGLSGAEAFF. J is TRBJ1-1 and V is TRBV7-9, with D perhaps TRBD1 (6 bases). V was pared by 5 bases and J by 6 bases, with 16 bases between. CDR3 size: 14 residues. Germline V gene sequence: CDR1 SEHNR, CDR2 FQNEAQ (reference sequence).